Below are 26 T cell receptor beta chains sequenced from a single sample in a study of OX40 agonist ivuxolimab in advanced cancers. Sequenced by immunoSEQ multiplex PCR; TCRdb stores in-frame clones only, minus some. The sample consists of 83,000 or so clones, 86% of them appearing once. The sequencing here drew on CD4+ or CD8+ T cells sorted from blood, taken in a trial of the OX40 agonist ivuxolimab. Receptor source: an adult with an advanced solid tumor such as melanoma, head and neck, liver or kidney cancer.

This clone was seen a handful of times. The V gene is TRBV4-3, the J gene TRBJ2-3; 12 positions match TRBD2. The CDR3 covers 16 residues. Germline trimming cut 1 base from V and 3 bases from J; bases unmatched to any gene: 2. CDR1 is LGHNA and CDR2 is YSLEER in the germline V gene. The DNA for the CDR3 is TGCGCCAGCAGCCAAGTAACTAGCGGGAGGACAGATACGCAGTATTTT. Translated: CASSQVTSGRTDTQYF.

This chain uses TRBV7-9 with TRBJ2-3; maybe TRBD2 (5 bases). CDR1 is SEHNR, CDR2 FQNEAQ, per germline (reference sequence). Trimming stripped 3 bases from V and 2 bases from J, with 12 bases between. This CDR3 region has 15 residues. CDR3 in amino acids: CASSFHGLDTDTQYF. DNA for the CDR3: TGTGCCAGCAGCTTTCACGGACTGGACACAGATACGCAGTATTTT.

The J gene is TRBJ2-3, the V gene TRBV4-2, with TRBD2 identical over 10 bases. The CDR3 sequence is 15 residues long. The V gene end was trimmed by 1 base and the J gene end by 9 bases; junction bases not matched to a gene: 7. Germline V gene sequence: CDR1 LGHNA, CDR2 YNFKEQ. The CDR3 loop is CASSQGAGGQWTQYF. The CDR3 DNA is TGTGCCAGCAGCCAAGGAGCGGGGGGGCAGTGGACGCAGTATTTT.

This clone was counted a single time. This rearrangement joins TRBV30 to TRBJ1-5; D is unclear. The CDR3 sequence is 13 residues long. V lost 6 bases, J lost 3 bases, and 12 bases lay in between. Germline assignment: CDR1 GTSNPN and CDR2 SVGIG (reference sequence). The CDR3 DNA sequence: TGTGCCTGTAGTACCCGGTTCAATCAGCCCCAGCATTTT. It yields the protein CACSTRFNQPQHF.

The chain couples TRBV19 to TRBJ2-1, with 10 bases fitting TRBD1. J gave up 7 bases and V 4 bases, and 13 bases lay outside the gene matches. This CDR3 comprises 17 residues. Germline V gives CDR1 LNHDA, CDR2 SQIVND (reference sequence). The CDR3 bases are TGTGCCAGTAGTACGTCCGGGACAGGGGCATCCGCGAATGAGCAGTTCTTC. Translated, it gives CASSTSGTGASANEQFF.

V is TRBV14 and J is TRBJ1-2; no firm D call. Germline V gene lookup returns CDR1 SGHDN and CDR2 FVKESK. The length of the CDR3 is 14 residues. The V end lost 0 bases, the J end lost 2 bases, and 7 bases lay between the germline ends. CDR3 bases: TGTGCCAGCAGCCAAGAAGGTGAGAACTATGGCTACACCTTC. Residues: CASSQEGENYGYTF.

The gene calls are TRBV6-5 and TRBJ2-7, with TRBD1 as a possible D gene (6 bases). The germline V and J ends were trimmed by 10 bases and 1 base, with 14 bases remaining between them. This CDR3 comprises 13 residues. Germline loops: CDR1 MNHEY, CDR2 SVGAGI. The CDR3: CATTPGHSYEQYF. The CDR3 DNA sequence: TGTGCCACCACACCGGGACATTCCTACGAGCAGTACTTC.

The rearrangement joins TRBV28 to TRBJ2-3, with D unresolved. The CDR3 loop spans 11 amino acids. CDR1 is MDHEN, CDR2 SYDVKM, per germline. Trimming stripped 5 bases from V and 4 bases from J, with 4 bases between. The CDR3 protein is CASSTADTQYF. CDR3 nucleotide sequence: TGTGCCAGCAGTACCGCAGATACGCAGTATTTT.

V usage is TRBV5-1 and J usage is TRBJ2-1; 9 bases align to TRBD2. CDR1 is SGHRS and CDR2 is YFSETQ in the germline V gene. V was clipped by 3 bases and J by 7 bases; unmatched bases: 8. The CDR3 totals 15 residues. In nucleotides, the CDR3 is TGCGCCAGCAGCTGGTTTAGCGGGAGTGCGAATGAGCAGTTCTTC. Translating it yields CASSWFSGSANEQFF.

V and J are TRBV19 and TRBJ1-1; 8 bases are a match to TRBD1. The germline V gene encodes CDR1 LNHDA and CDR2 SQIVND (reference sequence). J was trimmed by 3 bases and V by 5 bases; bases with no gene match: 11. The length of the CDR3 is 16 residues. The CDR3: CASSPPIDRGYTEAFF. The DNA for the CDR3 is TGTGCCAGTAGTCCCCCCATTGACAGGGGTTACACTGAAGCTTTCTTT. The full variable domain, completed using reference TRBV19 and TRBJ1-1, is DGGITQSPKYLFRKEGQNVTLSCEQNLNHDAMYWYRQDPGQGLRLIYYSQIVNDFQKGDIAEGYSVSREKKESFPLTVTSAQKNPTAFYLCASSPPIDRGYTEAFFGQGTRLTVV.

V is TRBV29-1 and J is TRBJ2-5, with 10 nucleotides matching TRBD1. J gave up 5 bases and V 8 bases, and 17 bases lay outside the gene matches. The germline CDR1 and CDR2 sequences are SQVTM and ANQGSEA. The CDR3 loop spans 16 amino acids. The CDR3 protein is CSTRTGGRSDSETQYF. In nucleotides, the CDR3 is TGCAGCACGAGGACAGGGGGTCGTTCCGATAGCGAGACCCAGTACTTC.

The chain carries TRBV4-2 and TRBJ1-5; D may be TRBD1 (5 bases). The length of the CDR3 is 14 residues. Trimming pared 4 bases from V and 6 bases from J, leaving 13 bases between. Looked up from germline, CDR1 is LGHNA and CDR2 is YNFKEQ. The CDR3 coding sequence is TGTGCCAGCAGCCCCACAGGATTCGGTCAGCCCCAGCATTTT. Translating it yields CASSPTGFGQPQHF.

The chain links TRBV15 to TRBJ2-2, with TRBD1 matching over 10 bases. Unmatched junction bases numbered 6, after V lost 0 bases and J lost 5 bases. Germline V lookup: CDR1 LNHNV, CDR2 YYDKDF (reference sequence). The CDR3 spans 17 residues. The CDR3 nucleotides are TGTGCCACCAGCAGAGATTGGACAGGGGGTCGGACCGGGGAGCTGTTTTTT. Its translation is CATSRDWTGGRTGELFF.

The chain recombines TRBV5-1 with TRBJ1-4; no definite D call. Trimming left V 2 bases short and J 0 bases short, with 8 bases between. Germline V lookup: CDR1 SGHRS, CDR2 YFSETQ. This CDR3 is 15 amino acids long. The CDR3 is CASSFNHATNEKLFF. CDR3 DNA: TGCGCCAGCAGCTTCAACCACGCAACTAATGAAAAACTGTTTTTT.

This clone was detected only once. This rearrangement joins TRBV9 to TRBJ1-6; D is possibly TRBD1 (5 bases). The CDR3 extends over 14 amino acids. The V and J ends lost 3 bases and 6 bases respectively, with 10 bases between them. Germline values: CDR1 SGDLS, CDR2 YYNGEE. CDR3 loop: CASSARGFNSPLHF. The CDR3 region has the DNA TGTGCCAGCAGCGCCCGGGGGTTTAATTCACCCCTCCACTTT.

This sequence joins TRBV5-1 and TRBJ2-5, with 13 bases fitting TRBD2. After removal of 4 bases from V and 4 bases from J, the junction contained 7 bases not matched to a gene. The CDR3 totals 16 residues. Germline values: CDR1 SGHRS, CDR2 YFSETQ. The CDR3 loop reads CASSPRGLAGSETQYF. The CDR3 DNA follows: TGCGCCAGCAGCCCTAGGGGACTAGCGGGGTCAGAGACCCAGTACTTC.

The rearrangement links TRBV11-2 to TRBJ2-3; 7 bases agree with TRBD2. J gave up 5 bases and V 7 bases, and 18 bases lay outside the gene matches. CDR1 is SGHAT, CDR2 FQNNGV, per germline. The CDR3 sequence is 17 residues long. The CDR3 nucleotides read TGTGCCAGCACCCCAGGCGGGAGCGGCTTACCGGGAGATACGCAGTATTTT. It is translated as CASTPGGSGLPGDTQYF. The variable domain in full, with the rest retrieved from reference TRBV11-2 and TRBJ2-3, is EAGVAQSPRYKIIEKRQSVAFWCNPISGHATLYWYQQILGQGPKLLIQFQNNGVVDDSQLPKDRFSAERLKGVDSTLKIQPAKLEDSAVYLCASTPGGSGLPGDTQYFGPGTRLTVL.

The chain employs TRBV5-4 and TRBJ1-5; a weak D match, TRBD1 (5 bases). The germline V and J ends were trimmed by 4 bases and 6 bases, with 14 bases remaining between them. CDR1 and CDR2 from the germline V gene are SGHNT and YYREEE (reference sequence). The CDR3 length is 14 residues. The CDR3 DNA sequence: TGTGCCAGCAGCCCCACAGGATTCGGTCAGCCCCAGCATTTT. This translates into CASSPTGFGQPQHF.

The chain recombines TRBV4-3 with TRBJ2-3; TRBD2 matches 8 bases. The CDR3 runs to 16 residues. Per the germline V gene, CDR1 is LGHNA and CDR2 is YSLEER. After removal of 3 bases from V and 3 bases from J, the junction contained 8 bases not matched to a gene. The CDR3 DNA reads as TGCGCCAGCAGCCAGGAGGGCGGGGGGAGAACAGATACGCAGTATTTT. The encoded protein is CASSQEGGGRTDTQYF.

V is TRBV28 and J is TRBJ2-7; possibly TRBD1 for D (5 bases). Between the trimmed V and J ends, which lost 4 bases and 6 bases, there was a span of 13 bases. This CDR3 is built from 13 residues. In germline, CDR1 is MDHEN, CDR2 SYDVKM. The CDR3 DNA sequence: TGTGCCAGCAGTTCCCCAGGGTATCCCGAGCAGTACTTC. Protein sequence: CASSSPGYPEQYF.

Only a few counts were recorded for this clone. The V gene is TRBV14, the J gene TRBJ2-1; 9 bases align to TRBD2. The V and J ends lost 4 bases and 9 bases, in that order; junction bases with no gene match: 19. Per germline, CDR1 SGHDN and CDR2 FVKESK. This CDR3 contains 18 residues. The CDR3 protein is CASSPRTRAGGLHSEQFF. CDR3 DNA sequence: TGTGCCAGCAGCCCCCGGACTCGGGCGGGGGGGCTCCATAGTGAGCAGTTCTTC.

The rearrangement joins TRBV2 to TRBJ2-7; D is possibly TRBD2 (6 bases). CDR3 length equals 14 residues. Germline CDR1 and CDR2: SNHLY and FYNNEI. V shed 5 bases and J shed 4 bases, with 15 bases lying between them. The CDR3 coding sequence is TGTGCCAGCAGTCCTGCCGGGACTGAGTACGAGCAGTACTTC. It yields the protein CASSPAGTEYEQYF. Looking up the rest from reference TRBV2 and TRBJ2-7 gives the full variable domain: EPEVTQTPSHQVTQMGQEVILRCVPISNHLYFYWYRQILGQKVEFLVSFYNNEISEKSEIFDDQFSVERPDGSNFTLKIRSTKLEDSAMYFCASSPAGTEYEQYFGPGTRLTVT.

This clone appeared a single time. The V and J genes are TRBV7-3 and TRBJ2-2; tentative D call: TRBD1 (6 bases). This CDR3 has 15 residues. Between the trimmed V and J ends, which lost 4 bases and 4 bases, there was a span of 13 bases. Germline V CDR1 and CDR2: SGHTA, FQGTGA. The CDR3 bases are TGTGCCAGCAGCTCCCTACAGGGTTCCACCGGGGAGCTGTTTTTT. It specifies CASSSLQGSTGELFF.

The J gene is TRBJ1-6, the V gene TRBV19; no clear D. In germline, CDR1 is LNHDA, CDR2 SQIVND (reference sequence). This CDR3 has 12 amino acids. V was trimmed by 6 bases and J by 10 bases, leaving 10 bases between them. Here the CDR3 DNA reads TGTGCCAGTAGAGACATATGGTCACCCCTCCACTTT. Its translation is CASRDIWSPLHF.

This clone appeared once. This chain uses TRBV27 with TRBJ1-5; D is unclear. The CDR3 is made up of 13 amino acids. V lost 4 bases to trimming and J lost 6 bases, with 10 bases between them. Germline loops: CDR1 MNHEY, CDR2 SMNVEV (reference sequence). The chain's CDR3 is CASSSKLGQPQHF. Here the CDR3 DNA reads TGTGCCAGCAGTTCGAAGCTGGGTCAGCCCCAGCATTTT.

This CDR3 reads CASSLVSGSGNTIYF. In DNA form, the CDR3 reads TGTGCCAGCAGCTTAGTTTCGGGCTCTGGAAACACCATATATTTT. The chain combines TRBV7-9 with TRBJ1-3; no reliable D call. V lost 1 base and J 0 bases, leaving 7 bases between the germline ends. This CDR3 comprises 15 residues. Germline values: CDR1 SEHNR, CDR2 FQNEAQ (reference sequence).